These 29 T cell receptor beta chains came from one sample sequenced in a study of T-cell reconstitution after alpha-beta-depleted transplantation in children (dated by TCRdb to the mid-2010s). Library prep was done by PCR. TCRdb lists the instrument as Illumina HiSeq 2500. TCR library preparation used molecular barcoding, with unique molecular identifiers applied to normalize quantification of the TCRbeta repertoire. TCRdb reprocessing: public reads trimmed at Q25 with fastp, clones called with MiXCR, in-frame beta chains kept. Every distinct CDR3 protein forms one entry, paired with its most common genes and DNA. The sample includes 500,000 to 600,000 distinct CDR3 sequences, with about 17% observed a single time. Of the sample, 3.3% is held by the ten largest clones. This material consisted of PBMCs from the stem cell graft donor, taken from the stem cell graft. The receptors stem from a human donor who donated a stem cell graft to a child with acute lymphoblastic leukemia.

This clonotype showed up just a few times. The V gene is TRBV5-1, the J gene TRBJ2-5; no firm D call. Trimming pared 0 bases from V and 2 bases from J, leaving 5 bases between. CDR3 length: 13 residues. The germline CDR1 and CDR2 sequences are SGHRS and YFSETQ. CDR3 nucleotides: TGCGCCAGCAGCTTGGCAGAACAAGAGACCCAGTACTTC. This sequence encodes CASSLAEQETQYF.

The J gene is TRBJ1-1, the V gene TRBV15; D may be TRBD1 (5 bases). Per germline, CDR1 LNHNV and CDR2 YYDKDF (reference sequence). Trimming removed 6 bases at V and 5 bases at J, with 13 bases between. This CDR3 contains 13 residues. This CDR3 is CATRGDWQTEAFF. CDR3 coding DNA: TGTGCCACCAGGGGGGACTGGCAAACTGAAGCTTTCTTT.

CDR3 amino acids: CSAKSDTAGSLNTGELFF. The CDR3 DNA is TGCAGTGCTAAAAGTGACACCGCGGGGTCATTGAACACCGGGGAGCTGTTTTTT. The genes are TRBV20-1 and TRBJ2-2, with D possibly TRBD2 on 6 matching bases. CDR1 DFQATT and CDR2 SNEGSKA come from the germline V gene (reference sequence). V was trimmed by 4 bases and J by 1 base, leaving 22 bases between them. The CDR3 is made up of 18 amino acids.

The chain links TRBV2 to TRBJ1-2, with 7 bases matching TRBD1. Trimming removed 6 bases from V and 6 bases from J; junction bases left unmatched: 7. The CDR3 extends over 13 amino acids. Germline loops: CDR1 SNHLY, CDR2 FYNNEI. Written as DNA, the CDR3 is TGTGCCAGCAGGGAAACAGGGGCGGATGGCTACACCTTC. Translated, it gives CASRETGADGYTF.

This clonotype turned up a few times. The V gene is TRBV20-1, the J gene TRBJ2-1, with D unclear. This CDR3 is built from 11 residues. Germline V CDR1 and CDR2: DFQATT, SNEGSKA (reference sequence). With 3 bases removed from V and 7 bases from J, the gap between germline ends came to 7 bases. Here the CDR3 reads CSARTLNEQFF. The DNA of the CDR3 is TGCAGTGCTAGGACTTTAAATGAGCAGTTCTTC.

This clonotype was recorded many times. The gene calls are TRBV29-1 and TRBJ2-3, with 8 bases matching TRBD1. This CDR3 spans 14 amino acids. Per the germline V gene, CDR1 is SQVTM and CDR2 is ANQGSEA. V lost 6 bases and J lost 1; bases outside the gene matches: 6. As DNA, the CDR3 is TGCAGCGTCGCCCCGGACAGGGGCACAGATACGCAGTATTTT. Amino acids: CSVAPDRGTDTQYF.

CDR3: CASSRTGYIDEQYF. The CDR3 nucleotides are TGTGCCAGCAGCCGCACAGGGTATATCGACGAGCAGTACTTC. The chain uses TRBV12-3 or TRBV12-4 and TRBJ2-7; D is possibly TRBD1 (6 bases). The CDR3 loop spans 14 amino acids. Trimming stripped 6 bases from V and 5 bases from J, with 17 bases between.

The rearrangement uses TRBV12-3 or TRBV12-4 and TRBJ1-2, with D hard to call. Deletions cut 6 bases from V and 4 bases from J, with 9 bases between. There are 12 residues in the CDR3. The CDR3 loop reads CASSFLGYGYTF. The CDR3 bases are TGTGCCAGCAGCTTCCTGGGCTATGGCTACACCTTC.

This clonotype was observed a few times. This chain links TRBV2 with TRBJ2-3; 7 bases line up with TRBD2. Germline V gives CDR1 SNHLY, CDR2 FYNNEI. The CDR3 is 15 amino acids. V shed 5 bases, J shed 0 bases, and the junction held 5 bases outside the gene matches. In DNA form, the CDR3 reads TGTGCCAGCAGTAGGGACTACCCTAGCACAGATACGCAGTATTTT. It encodes CASSRDYPSTDTQYF.

The table lists this clonotype with a few counts. The gene calls are TRBV9 and TRBJ2-1; TRBD2 matches at 10 bases. Germline loops: CDR1 SGDLS, CDR2 YYNGEE. The CDR3 loop spans 17 amino acids. V lost 3 bases and J lost 2; bases outside the gene matches: 8. The CDR3 sequence: CASSALTGTSAYNEQFF. CDR3 bases: TGTGCCAGCAGCGCATTAACCGGGACTAGCGCCTACAATGAGCAGTTCTTC.

The chain couples TRBV4-2 to TRBJ2-7; no firm D call. V lost 1 base and J 0 bases, leaving 10 bases between the germline ends. The CDR3 consists of 15 residues. The germline CDR1 and CDR2 sequences are LGHNA and YNFKEQ. The CDR3 DNA sequence: TGTGCCAGCAGCCAAGGGGCGAGTAGCTCCTACGAGCAGTACTTC. Encoded protein: CASSQGASSSYEQYF.

This clonotype has more than one count but fewer than ten. The rearrangement joins TRBV12-3 or TRBV12-4 to TRBJ2-3; perhaps TRBD1 as D (5 bases). The CDR3 covers 12 residues. V gave up 3 bases and J gave up 9 bases, with 10 bases separating them. CDR3 in DNA: TGTGCCAGCAGTTTCGACAGTTTAACGCAGTATTTT. It codes for CASSFDSLTQYF.

The chain couples TRBV5-1 to TRBJ2-2, with 9 bases aligning to TRBD2. The ends lost 4 bases at V and 6 bases at J; junction bases unmatched: 10. The CDR3 covers 16 residues. The germline CDR1 and CDR2 sequences are SGHRS and YFSETQ. The CDR3: CASSRGFSGSAGELFF. In nucleotides, the CDR3 is TGCGCCAGCAGCCGAGGTTTTAGCGGGAGCGCCGGGGAGCTGTTTTTT.

The chain uses TRBV7-8 and TRBJ1-1; 9 bases agree with TRBD1. The CDR3 consists of 16 residues. Looked up from germline, CDR1 is SGHVS and CDR2 is FQNEAQ. Germline trimming cut 2 bases from V and 0 bases from J; bases unmatched to any gene: 4. DNA of the CDR3: TGTGCCAGCAGCTTACGGACAGGGGAAATGAACACTGAAGCTTTCTTT. Translated: CASSLRTGEMNTEAFF.

The J gene is TRBJ2-3, the V gene TRBV15, with 7 bases lining up with TRBD1. This CDR3 has 14 amino acids. The germline V gene has CDR1 LNHNV and CDR2 YYDKDF (reference sequence). V was pared by 5 bases and J by 2 bases, with 4 bases of the junction left unmatched. The CDR3 DNA sequence: TGTGCCACCAGCGACAGGGTATCCACAGATACGCAGTATTTT. Translated: CATSDRVSTDTQYF.

This clonotype occurred a few times. V is TRBV20-1 and J is TRBJ2-4, with D unresolved. This CDR3 comprises 15 residues. Deletions cut 3 bases from V and 1 base from J, with 13 bases between. Per the germline V gene, CDR1 is DFQATT and CDR2 is SNEGSKA (reference sequence). The CDR3 DNA reads TGCAGTGCTAGTCCGAGAGACGACGCCAAAAACATTCAGTACTTC. Its translation: CSASPRDDAKNIQYF.

This clonotype was detected ten times or more. The rearrangement uses TRBV5-1 and TRBJ1-2; a possible D gene is TRBD1 (6 bases). The V end was cut by 4 bases, the J end by 5 bases, with 15 bases between. CDR3 size: 14 residues. Germline V gene lookup returns CDR1 SGHRS and CDR2 YFSETQ. The CDR3 coding sequence is TGCGCCAGCAGCCCTGGCCAGGGGAGTTATGGCTACACCTTC. It is translated as CASSPGQGSYGYTF.

The chain joins TRBV6-6 to TRBJ1-4; D uncertain. V lost 6 bases to trimming and J lost 6 bases, with 11 bases between them. Germline CDR1 reads MNHNY; CDR2 reads SVGAGI (reference sequence). The CDR3 has 13 residues. CDR3 in DNA: TGTGCCAGCAGCCCTATGGTCGATGAAAAACTGTTTTTT. Protein sequence: CASSPMVDEKLFF.

The table lists this clonotype with many counts. The J gene is TRBJ1-1, the V gene TRBV5-1, with D possibly TRBD1 on 6 matching bases. Germline CDR1 is SGHRS and CDR2 is YFSETQ. The CDR3 has 13 residues. V was clipped by 4 bases and J by 1 base, with 8 bases between them. CDR3 DNA sequence: TGCGCCAGCAGCCCGACAGGGAACACTGAAGCTTTCTTT. As protein: CASSPTGNTEAFF.

The table lists this clonotype with a count of one. The chain is built from TRBV7-6 and TRBJ1-1; TRBD1 is a possible D gene (5 bases). Germline V gives CDR1 SGHVS, CDR2 FNYEAQ. With 4 bases removed from V and 5 bases from J, the gap between germline ends came to 20 bases. This CDR3 has 16 residues. The CDR3 DNA reads TGTGCCAGCAGCTACCCGGGACCGGACGTGGAGACTGAAGCTTTCTTT. This gives the protein CASSYPGPDVETEAFF.

This clonotype appeared a few times. J is TRBJ2-7 and V is TRBV29-1; 12 bases fit TRBD2. Trimming cost V 2 bases and J 4 bases; bases outside gene matches: 6. Germline V lookup: CDR1 SQVTM, CDR2 ANQGSEA. The CDR3 covers 15 residues. This chain's CDR3 is CSVERLAGGSYEQYF. CDR3 coding DNA: TGCAGCGTTGAAAGGCTAGCGGGAGGGTCATACGAGCAGTACTTC.

J is TRBJ2-4 and V is TRBV11-2; TRBD2 might be the D (7 bases). The ends were cut back, 3 bases at V and 7 bases at J, with 10 bases in the middle. Looked up from germline, CDR1 is SGHAT and CDR2 is FQNNGV. The length of the CDR3 is 13 residues. As DNA, the CDR3 is TGTGCCAGCAGCTTCGAGGGGGGGAACATTCAGTACTTC. Amino acids: CASSFEGGNIQYF.

The chain carries TRBV7-3 and TRBJ1-2; D may be TRBD1 (5 bases). This CDR3 has 14 amino acids. The V gene lost 5 bases and the J gene lost 6 bases, with 16 bases spanning the gap. Germline V gene lookup returns CDR1 SGHTA and CDR2 FQGTGA. This CDR3 reads CASSPTSGWDGYTF. The DNA for the CDR3 is TGTGCCAGCAGCCCTACCTCAGGGTGGGATGGCTACACCTTC. The variable domain in full, with the rest retrieved from reference TRBV7-3 and TRBJ1-2, is GAGVSQTPSNKVTEKGKYVELRCDPISGHTALYWYRQSLGQGPEFLIYFQGTGAADDSGLPNDRFFAVRPEGSVSTLKIQRTERGDSAVYLCASSPTSGWDGYTFGSGTRLTVV.

This clonotype was observed a few times. The J gene is TRBJ2-7, the V gene TRBV5-1, with D tentatively TRBD1 (6 bases). Trimming cost V 2 bases and J 2 bases, with 14 bases left between them. This CDR3 is built from 15 residues. Germline-derived CDR1 and CDR2 are SGHRS and YFSETQ. The CDR3 DNA reads as TGCGCCAGCAGCTTTTACGGCGAGGGGGCCTACGAGCAGTACTTC. Translating it yields CASSFYGEGAYEQYF.

This clonotype was counted a few times. The chain joins TRBV10-3 to TRBJ2-3; 9 bases align to TRBD2. This CDR3 is 14 amino acids long. V lost 8 bases to trimming and J lost 1 base; unmatched junction nucleotides: 4. Germline CDR1 ENHRY, CDR2 SYGVKD. CDR3 in amino acids: CAIGAGGRTDTQYF. Here the CDR3 DNA reads TGTGCCATCGGGGCGGGAGGGCGCACAGATACGCAGTATTTT.

The chain recombines TRBV20-1 with TRBJ2-2, with a tentative D call TRBD1 (6 bases). In germline, CDR1 is DFQATT, CDR2 SNEGSKA (reference sequence). Trimming shortened V by 5 bases and J by 3 bases, and 16 bases separated the two germline ends. This CDR3 spans 15 amino acids. CDR3 protein: CSARITGQDTGELFF. As DNA, the CDR3 is TGCAGTGCTCGCATCACGGGACAAGACACCGGGGAGCTGTTTTTT.

This clonotype has ten or more counts. This chain uses TRBV5-1 with TRBJ2-7; possibly TRBD1 for D (5 bases). Germline V gene lookup returns CDR1 SGHRS and CDR2 YFSETQ. CDR3 length: 15 amino acids. V lost 2 bases and J lost 0, with 12 bases in between. The CDR3 is CASSLSQGSSYEQYF. For the CDR3, the DNA is TGCGCCAGCAGCTTAAGTCAGGGATCCTCCTACGAGCAGTACTTC.

This clonotype occurred a few times. The gene calls are TRBV5-6 and TRBJ2-7, with D unresolved. The CDR3 loop spans 16 amino acids. Trimming stripped 2 bases from V and 0 bases from J, with 15 bases between. Germline CDR1 SGHDT, CDR2 YYEEEE. CDR3 nucleotides: TGTGCCAGCAGCTTAAATCTGGCCTTCAACTCCTACGAGCAGTACTTC. This codes for CASSLNLAFNSYEQYF.

A few counts support this clonotype. This chain uses TRBV19 with TRBJ1-6, with a tentative D call TRBD1 (5 bases). Germline values: CDR1 LNHDA, CDR2 SQIVND (reference sequence). V lost 1 base and J 7 bases, leaving 17 bases between the germline ends. The CDR3 totals 17 residues. CDR3 DNA sequence: TGTGCCAGTAGTATAGTCGGTGAGACAGCAGGAAATTCACCCCTCCACTTT. Translating gives CASSIVGETAGNSPLHF.